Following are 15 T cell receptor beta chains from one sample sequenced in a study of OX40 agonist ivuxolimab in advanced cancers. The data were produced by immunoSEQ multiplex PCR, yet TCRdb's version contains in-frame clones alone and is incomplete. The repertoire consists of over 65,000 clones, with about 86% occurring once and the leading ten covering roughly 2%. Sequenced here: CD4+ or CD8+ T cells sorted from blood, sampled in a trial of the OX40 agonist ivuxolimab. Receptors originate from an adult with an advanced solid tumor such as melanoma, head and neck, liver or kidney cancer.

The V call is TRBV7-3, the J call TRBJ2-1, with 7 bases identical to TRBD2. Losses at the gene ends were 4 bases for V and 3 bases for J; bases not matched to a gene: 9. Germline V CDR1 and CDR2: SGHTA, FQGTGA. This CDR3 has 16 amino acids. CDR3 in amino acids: CASSSRAGLDYNEQFF. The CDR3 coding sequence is TGTGCCAGCAGCTCAAGAGCGGGGCTGGACTACAATGAGCAGTTCTTC.

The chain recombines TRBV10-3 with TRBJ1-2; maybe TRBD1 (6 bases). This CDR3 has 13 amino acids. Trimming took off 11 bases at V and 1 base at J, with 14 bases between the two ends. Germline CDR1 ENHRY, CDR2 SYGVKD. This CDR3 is CASKQGDNYGYTF. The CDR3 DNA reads TGTGCCTCTAAACAGGGAGATAACTATGGCTACACCTTC.

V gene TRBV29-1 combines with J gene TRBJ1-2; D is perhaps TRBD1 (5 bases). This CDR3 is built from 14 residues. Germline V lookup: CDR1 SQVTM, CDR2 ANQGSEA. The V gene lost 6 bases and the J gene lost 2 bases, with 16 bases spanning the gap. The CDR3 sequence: CSVDITGTNYGYTF. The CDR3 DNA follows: TGCAGCGTCGACATAACCGGGACGAACTATGGCTACACCTTC.

This chain's CDR3 is CAISESTRASSGRYNEQFF. In DNA, the CDR3 is TGTGCCATCAGTGAGTCGACTCGGGCGTCGAGCGGGAGGTACAATGAGCAGTTCTTC. The V and J genes are TRBV10-3 and TRBJ2-1, with 9 positions matching TRBD2. Germline V gene data show CDR1 as ENHRY and CDR2 as SYGVKD. Losses at the gene ends were 0 bases for V and 4 bases for J; bases not matched to a gene: 13. CDR3 length: 19 residues.

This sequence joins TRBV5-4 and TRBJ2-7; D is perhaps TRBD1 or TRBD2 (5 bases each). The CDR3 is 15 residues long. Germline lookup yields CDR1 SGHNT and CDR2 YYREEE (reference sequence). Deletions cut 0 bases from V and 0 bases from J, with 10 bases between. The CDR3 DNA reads TGTGCCAGCAGCTTGGCCGGGACGGACTCCTACGAGCAGTACTTC. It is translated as CASSLAGTDSYEQYF.

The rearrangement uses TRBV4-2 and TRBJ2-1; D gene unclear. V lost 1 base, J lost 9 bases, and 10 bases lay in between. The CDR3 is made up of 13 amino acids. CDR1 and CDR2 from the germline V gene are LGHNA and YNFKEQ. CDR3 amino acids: CASSQVPGREQFF. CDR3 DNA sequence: TGTGCCAGCAGCCAAGTCCCTGGACGTGAGCAGTTCTTC.

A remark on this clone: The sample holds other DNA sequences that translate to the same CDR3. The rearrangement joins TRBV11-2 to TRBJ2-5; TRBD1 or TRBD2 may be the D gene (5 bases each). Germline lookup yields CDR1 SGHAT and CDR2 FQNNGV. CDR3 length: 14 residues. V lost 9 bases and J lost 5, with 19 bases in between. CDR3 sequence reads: CASLDSRGRETQYF. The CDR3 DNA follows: TGTGCCAGTTTGGACTCGAGGGGTCGGGAGACCCAGTACTTC. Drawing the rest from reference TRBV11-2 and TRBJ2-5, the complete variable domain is EAGVAQSPRYKIIEKRQSVAFWCNPISGHATLYWYQQILGQGPKLLIQFQNNGVVDDSQLPKDRFSAERLKGVDSTLKIQPAKLEDSAVYLCASLDSRGRETQYFGPGTRLLVL.

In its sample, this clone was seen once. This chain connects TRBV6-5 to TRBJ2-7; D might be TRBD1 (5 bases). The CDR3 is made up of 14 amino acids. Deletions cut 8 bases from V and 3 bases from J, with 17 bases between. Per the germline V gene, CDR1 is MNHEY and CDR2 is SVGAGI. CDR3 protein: CASRSNRHLYEQYF. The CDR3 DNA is TGTGCCAGCCGTTCAAACAGGCACCTCTACGAGCAGTACTTC.

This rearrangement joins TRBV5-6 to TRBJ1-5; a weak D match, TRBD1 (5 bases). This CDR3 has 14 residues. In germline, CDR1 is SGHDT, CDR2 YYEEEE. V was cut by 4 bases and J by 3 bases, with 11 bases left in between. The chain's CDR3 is CASSVTGHNQPQHF. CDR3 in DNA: TGTGCCAGCAGCGTAACGGGGCACAATCAGCCCCAGCATTTT.

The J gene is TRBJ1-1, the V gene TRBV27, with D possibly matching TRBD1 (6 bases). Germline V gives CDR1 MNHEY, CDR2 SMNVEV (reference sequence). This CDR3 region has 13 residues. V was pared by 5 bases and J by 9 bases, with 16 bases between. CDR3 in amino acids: CASSPLFTGKAFF. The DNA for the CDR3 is TGTGCCAGCAGTCCCCTGTTCACAGGGAAAGCTTTCTTT.

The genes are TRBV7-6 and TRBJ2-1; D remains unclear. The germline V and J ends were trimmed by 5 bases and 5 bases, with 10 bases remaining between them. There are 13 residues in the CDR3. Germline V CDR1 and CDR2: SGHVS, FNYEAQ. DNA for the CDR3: TGTGCCAGCAGCGCACTCGGAGACAATGAGCAGTTCTTC. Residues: CASSALGDNEQFF.

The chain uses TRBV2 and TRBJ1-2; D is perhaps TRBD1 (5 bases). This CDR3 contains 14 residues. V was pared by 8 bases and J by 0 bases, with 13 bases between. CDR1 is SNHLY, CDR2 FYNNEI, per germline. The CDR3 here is CASLQASTNYGYTF. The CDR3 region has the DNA TGTGCCAGCTTACAGGCGTCAACTAACTATGGCTACACCTTC.

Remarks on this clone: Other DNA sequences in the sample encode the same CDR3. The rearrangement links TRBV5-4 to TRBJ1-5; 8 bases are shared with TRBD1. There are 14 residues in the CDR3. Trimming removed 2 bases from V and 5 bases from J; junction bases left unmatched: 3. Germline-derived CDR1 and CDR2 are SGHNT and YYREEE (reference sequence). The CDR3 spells CASSFGTGDQPQHF. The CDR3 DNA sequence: TGTGCCAGCAGCTTTGGGACAGGAGATCAGCCCCAGCATTTT.

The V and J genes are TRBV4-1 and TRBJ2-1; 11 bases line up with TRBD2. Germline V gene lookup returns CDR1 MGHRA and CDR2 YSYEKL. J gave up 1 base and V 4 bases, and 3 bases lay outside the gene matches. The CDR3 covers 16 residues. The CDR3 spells CASSLLAGGSYNEQFF. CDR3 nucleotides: TGCGCCAGCAGCCTCTTAGCGGGGGGGTCCTACAATGAGCAGTTCTTC.

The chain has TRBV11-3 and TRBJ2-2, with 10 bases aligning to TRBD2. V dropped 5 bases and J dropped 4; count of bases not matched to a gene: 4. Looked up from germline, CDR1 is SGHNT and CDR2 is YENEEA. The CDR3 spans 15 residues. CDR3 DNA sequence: TGTGCCAGCAGCCCTAGCGGGGGTGGCACCGGGGAGCTGTTTTTT. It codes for CASSPSGGGTGELFF.